Presented here are 29 T cell receptor beta chains from one specimen sequenced in a study of control samples from healthy donors and cancer patients. Clones were read by immunoSEQ multiplex PCR, and TCRdb kept only the in-frame ones, dropping some. The sample carries 100,000 to 150,000 clones, over 75% recorded once. Sequencing used blood. The receptors stem from a man aged 60 to 75 in good health.

This clone was detected only once. This rearrangement joins TRBV12-3 or TRBV12-4 to TRBJ1-6, with D unresolved. The CDR3 runs 13 residues. Trimming pared 4 bases from V and 10 bases from J, leaving 11 bases between. CDR3: CASSSLPPSPLHF. CDR3 nucleotides: TGTGCCAGCAGTTCACTACCTCCCTCACCCCTCCACTTT.

The chain has TRBV5-1 and TRBJ2-7; 8 bases align to TRBD1. V shed 4 bases, J shed 6 bases, and the junction held 9 bases outside the gene matches. Looked up from germline, CDR1 is SGHRS and CDR2 is YFSETQ. The CDR3 sequence is 14 residues long. This CDR3 reads CASSHDGQGFEQYF. The CDR3 DNA reads as TGCGCCAGCAGCCACGATGGACAGGGATTCGAGCAGTACTTC.

The CDR3 reads CASVFEAHNSPLHF. In DNA, the CDR3 is TGTGCCAGCGTTTTCGAGGCTCATAATTCACCCCTCCACTTT. V and J are TRBV6-5 and TRBJ1-6; D is unclear. Germline V lookup: CDR1 MNHEY, CDR2 SVGAGI. The CDR3 sequence is 14 residues long. The V gene lost 8 bases and the J gene lost 5 bases, with 13 bases spanning the gap.

The chain employs TRBV3-1 (or the pseudogene TRBV3-2) and TRBJ1-2, with TRBD1 matching 10 bases. J lost 13 bases, V lost 0 bases, and 11 bases had no gene match. This CDR3 is built from 15 residues. Germline V gene data show CDR1 as LGHDT and CDR2 as YNNKEL (reference sequence). This CDR3 reads CASSQDLWTGGVLTF. The DNA of the CDR3 is TGTGCCAGCAGCCAAGATTTATGGACAGGGGGAGTTCTCACCTTC.

This clone was counted a few times. The chain joins TRBV28 to TRBJ1-6, with D perhaps TRBD1 (5 bases). The germline V gene encodes CDR1 MDHEN and CDR2 SYDVKM. The V end was cut by 6 bases, the J end by 11 bases, with 14 bases between. CDR3 size: 13 residues. The CDR3 loop is CASRTSPGAPLHF. The CDR3 nucleotides read TGTGCCAGCAGAACTTCCCCGGGGGCACCCCTCCACTTT.

The rearrangement links TRBV28 to TRBJ2-7; a possible D gene is TRBD1 (5 bases). Germline V gene lookup returns CDR1 MDHEN and CDR2 SYDVKM. This CDR3 region has 15 residues. V dropped 3 bases and J dropped 2 bases, with 14 bases sitting between them. The CDR3, as DNA: TGTGCCAGCAGTTTTCAACTTAAGGGGACCTACGAGCAGTACTTC. This translates into CASSFQLKGTYEQYF.

With regard to this clone: One end of the junction fails to match germline, which may point to a read error. This rearrangement joins TRBV7-7 to TRBJ1-2, with 7 bases lining up with TRBD1. The CDR3 has 14 residues. Germline lookup yields CDR1 SSHAT and CDR2 FNYEAQ (reference sequence). This CDR3 is CASNSTGSIYGYTF. In DNA, the CDR3 is TGTGCTAGCAACTCGACAGGGTCTATCTATGGCTACACCTTC.

This rearrangement joins TRBV6-2 or TRBV6-3 to TRBJ2-3, with D unclear. Trimming left V 6 bases short and J 6 bases short, with 7 bases between. In germline, CDR1 is MNHEY, CDR2 SVGEGT. This CDR3 region has 11 residues. The CDR3 loop is CASSTQDTQYF. For the CDR3, the DNA is TGTGCCAGCAGCACACAGGATACGCAGTATTTT.

The chain recombines TRBV28 with TRBJ1-6, with a tentative D call TRBD1 (6 bases). The CDR3 length is 16 residues. The ends were cut back, 6 bases at V and 7 bases at J, with 19 bases in the middle. CDR1 is MDHEN and CDR2 is SYDVKM in the germline V gene. The CDR3 nucleotides are TGTGCCAGCAGCCAATGGGGCAGGGGAGGGAATTCACCCCTCCACTTT. Residues: CASSQWGRGGNSPLHF.

The J gene is TRBJ1-1, the V gene TRBV11-2; 7 positions match TRBD1. There are 16 residues in the CDR3. J lost 2 bases, V lost 5 bases, and 11 bases had no gene match. Germline loops: CDR1 SGHAT, CDR2 FQNNGV. This CDR3 reads CASSPQSRDSNTEAFF. The CDR3 nucleotides read TGTGCCAGCAGCCCCCAGTCCCGGGACAGTAACACTGAAGCTTTCTTT.

The gene calls are TRBV14 and TRBJ1-2; D remains ambiguous. Looked up from germline, CDR1 is SGHDN and CDR2 is FVKESK. Deletions cut 4 bases from V and 8 bases from J, with 17 bases between. CDR3 length: 14 amino acids. CDR3 DNA sequence: TGTGCCAGCAGCCTTGATGGTCCATGGGGAGGCTACACCTTC. This codes for CASSLDGPWGGYTF.

This clone came up once. The CDR3 bases are TGTGCCAGCAGCCCGGGGTCTAACTATGGCTACACCTTC. Translated: CASSPGSNYGYTF. The chain is built from TRBV6-5 and TRBJ1-2; D gene ambiguous. V dropped 6 bases and J dropped 0 bases, with 8 bases sitting between them. The CDR3 spans 13 residues. The germline V gene encodes CDR1 MNHEY and CDR2 SVGAGI.

CDR3 sequence (DNA): TGTGCCAGCAGCCAAGGGAGTGGCCCCCCTGGCTACACCTTC. Amino acids: CASSQGSGPPGYTF. The chain joins TRBV4-2 to TRBJ1-2; no clear D. The CDR3 is 14 amino acids. Germline CDR1 and CDR2: LGHNA and YNFKEQ. With 1 base removed from V and 7 bases from J, the gap between germline ends came to 13 bases.

This clone was counted once. The chain joins TRBV6-5 to TRBJ2-7; maybe TRBD2 (6 bases). The V and J ends lost 3 bases and 3 bases respectively, with 18 bases between them. CDR3 length: 16 residues. CDR1 and CDR2 (germline): MNHEY, SVGAGI. The CDR3 loop is CASSYGGGVEGYEQYF. The CDR3 coding sequence is TGTGCCAGCAGTTATGGTGGAGGGGTTGAGGGCTACGAGCAGTACTTC.

The chain combines TRBV24-1 with TRBJ1-4; no reliable D call. The V and J ends lost 4 bases and 4 bases respectively, with 9 bases between them. This CDR3 has 14 amino acids. CDR1 is KGHDR and CDR2 is SFDVKD in the germline V gene. CDR3 sequence: CATSEGGSNEKLFF. CDR3 sequence (DNA): TGTGCCACCAGTGAAGGCGGCAGTAATGAAAAACTGTTTTTT.

CDR3 in DNA: TGTGCCAGCAGCCCAGAGACAGGGAACGGGTACAATGAGCAGTTCTTC. Its translation is CASSPETGNGYNEQFF. V gene TRBV7-8 combines with J gene TRBJ2-1, with 7 bases that match TRBD1. This CDR3 has 16 residues. Trimming removed 5 bases from V and 4 bases from J; junction bases left unmatched: 11. Germline V gene lookup returns CDR1 SGHVS and CDR2 FQNEAQ.

To note about this clone: The same CDR3 can be traced to other DNA sequences in this sample. The chain uses TRBV18 and TRBJ1-1; D is possibly TRBD1 (6 bases). The V gene's germline CDR1 is KGHSH and CDR2 LQKENI. The ends were cut back, 3 bases at V and 1 base at J, with 6 bases in the middle. The CDR3 has 13 amino acids. The CDR3: CASSPGQNTEAFF. The DNA of the CDR3 is TGTGCCAGCTCACCGGGACAGAACACTGAAGCTTTCTTT.

CDR3 sequence (DNA): TGTGCCATCAGTGAGTCGGAATTGGGTTCCTACGAGCAGTACTTC. It yields the protein CAISESELGSYEQYF. This rearrangement joins TRBV10-3 to TRBJ2-7; unclear D gene. This CDR3 spans 15 amino acids. CDR1 and CDR2 from the germline V gene are ENHRY and SYGVKD. Trimming removed 0 bases at V and 1 base at J, with 10 bases between.

The genes are TRBV7-6 and TRBJ1-4, with D uncertain. The CDR3 spans 18 residues. Germline V gene lookup returns CDR1 SGHVS and CDR2 FNYEAQ. V lost 4 bases and J lost 5, with 23 bases in between. CDR3 DNA: TGTGCCAGCAGCTCCCTAGGGTGGGGAACGAGGGAAAATGAAAAACTGTTTTTT. Protein product: CASSSLGWGTRENEKLFF.

The chain employs TRBV4-3 and TRBJ1-1; D remains ambiguous. V lost 0 bases, J lost 0 bases, and 8 bases lay in between. This CDR3 is 15 amino acids long. CDR1 is LGHNA, CDR2 YSLEER, per germline. The CDR3 DNA follows: TGCGCCAGCAGCCAAGAAGCGGGCATGAACACTGAAGCTTTCTTT. This sequence encodes CASSQEAGMNTEAFF.

V usage is TRBV15 and J usage is TRBJ2-3; D gene ambiguous. V lost 4 bases and J 1 base, leaving 12 bases between the germline ends. In germline, CDR1 is LNHNV, CDR2 YYDKDF (reference sequence). The CDR3 covers 15 residues. The CDR3 coding sequence is TGTGCCACCAGCATGTCGCCTGGAGGCACAGATACGCAGTATTTT. Its translation: CATSMSPGGTDTQYF.

The chain carries TRBV19 and TRBJ2-4, with 11 bases matching TRBD1. The CDR3 runs to 19 residues. The germline gives CDR1 LNHDA, CDR2 SQIVND (reference sequence). The ends lost 5 bases at V and 2 bases at J; junction bases unmatched: 14. The CDR3 here is CASSARTGGASLTKNIQYF. CDR3 bases: TGTGCCAGTAGTGCTCGGACAGGGGGCGCGTCCCTAACCAAAAACATTCAGTACTTC.

The V call is TRBV7-7, the J call TRBJ2-2; D is undetermined. Trimming cost V 4 bases and J 1 base, with 10 bases left between them. CDR1 and CDR2 from the germline V gene are SSHAT and FNYEAQ (reference sequence). The CDR3 is 15 amino acids. CDR3 amino acids: CASSWGSMNTGELFF. The CDR3 DNA sequence: TGTGCCAGCAGCTGGGGATCTATGAACACCGGGGAGCTGTTTTTT.

The V call is TRBV7-2, the J call TRBJ2-5, with D maybe TRBD1 (6 bases). Looked up from germline, CDR1 is SGHTA and CDR2 is FQGNSA. The V end was cut by 3 bases, the J end by 2 bases, with 10 bases between. The CDR3 contains 14 residues. This chain's CDR3 is CASSFTGLQETQYF. The CDR3 region has the DNA TGTGCCAGCAGCTTTACAGGGTTACAAGAGACCCAGTACTTC.

This clone was observed a single time. CDR3 in DNA: TGCAGTGTACCCCAGGGCTATGGCTACACCTTC. Translation gives CSVPQGYGYTF. This sequence joins TRBV20-1 and TRBJ1-2; TRBD1 might be the D (5 bases). Germline V gene data show CDR1 as DFQATT and CDR2 as SNEGSKA (reference sequence). V gave up 7 bases and J gave up 4 bases, with 10 bases separating them. The CDR3 is 11 amino acids.

The chain carries TRBV23-1 and TRBJ1-2, with D unclear. TRBV23-1 is recorded as an ORF, its role being uncertain. The CDR3 extends over 14 amino acids. The V gene lost 0 bases and the J gene lost 2 bases, with 7 bases spanning the gap. The CDR3 DNA is TGCGCCAGCAGTCAATCCAGGACCAACTATGGCTACACCTTC. Residues: CASSQSRTNYGYTF.

The gene calls are TRBV10-2 and TRBJ2-7, with D possibly called TRBD1 or TRBD2 (6 bases each). The germline V gene encodes CDR1 WSHSY and CDR2 SAAADI. Trimming pared 6 bases from V and 5 bases from J, leaving 26 bases between. CDR3 length: 17 amino acids. CDR3 sequence (DNA): TGCGCCAGCAGGGACCCACCTGGGGGGACAAGTCGGGACGAGCAGTACTTC. This encodes CASRDPPGGTSRDEQYF.

V and J are TRBV6-5 and TRBJ1-1, with D unclear. Trimming removed 2 bases from V and 5 bases from J, with 9 bases in between. The CDR3 contains 13 residues. The germline V gene encodes CDR1 MNHEY and CDR2 SVGAGI. DNA for the CDR3: TGTGCCAGCAGTTACGGGTTTGGGACTGAAGCTTTCTTT. Translating gives CASSYGFGTEAFF.

The chain combines TRBV29-1 with TRBJ1-4; no firm D call. This CDR3 contains 11 residues. Germline CDR1 reads SQVTM; CDR2 reads ANQGSEA. The CDR3 DNA is TGCAGTGGGAGGTCGGATGAAAAACTGTTTTTT. Protein sequence: CSGRSDEKLFF.